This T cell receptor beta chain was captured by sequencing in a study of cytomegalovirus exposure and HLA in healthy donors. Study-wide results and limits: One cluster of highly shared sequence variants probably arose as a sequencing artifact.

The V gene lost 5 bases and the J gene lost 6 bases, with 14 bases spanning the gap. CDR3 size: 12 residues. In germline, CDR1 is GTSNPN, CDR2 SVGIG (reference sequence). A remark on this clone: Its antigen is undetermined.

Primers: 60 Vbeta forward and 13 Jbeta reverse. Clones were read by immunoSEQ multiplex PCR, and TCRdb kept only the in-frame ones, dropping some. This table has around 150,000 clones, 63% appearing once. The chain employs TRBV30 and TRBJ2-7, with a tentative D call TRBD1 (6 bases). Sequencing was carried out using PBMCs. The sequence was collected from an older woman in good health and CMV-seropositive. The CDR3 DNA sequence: TGTGCCTGGTCCCAGACAGGTCTCGAGCAGTACTTC. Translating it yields CAWSQTGLEQYF.